Below, 9 T cell receptor beta chains from the same sample are listed, as sequenced in a study of blood T cells in healthy people across ages. The second PCR ran roughly 6 to 12 cycles with a sample-barcoded 5' primer and J-beta primers. TCRdb called the 5' RACE reads again in MiXCR, with one record for every CDR3 protein. The data contain more than 500,000 distinct CDR3 sequences, about 28% of them singletons. The sample was also reused in another study, on T cells of mothers and their children.

The source material was blood. These receptor sequences come from a boy aged 2 to 10 in good health.

The chain is built from TRBV25-1 and TRBJ2-5; D not certain. The CDR3 covers 14 residues. Trimming took 1 base from V and 0 from J, leaving 6 bases between them. Germline CDR1 reads MGHDK; CDR2 reads SYGVNS. The CDR3 DNA reads as TGTGCCAGCAGTGAATCGCAGTACCAAGAGACCCAGTACTTC. Protein sequence: CASSESQYQETQYF.

The rearrangement uses TRBV3-1 and TRBJ1-6; D is possibly TRBD1 (6 bases). The V gene's germline CDR1 is LGHDT and CDR2 YNNKEL (reference sequence). This CDR3 contains 14 residues. V was clipped by 5 bases and J by 10 bases, with 15 bases between them. CDR3 nucleotide sequence: TGTGCCAGCAGCGCAGGGGATCCAGGGTCACCCCTCCACTTT. Protein: CASSAGDPGSPLHF.

CDR3 nucleotides: TGCAGTGCTGAAACTCGAGGGAGCTACAATGAGCAGTTCTTC. This gives the protein CSAETRGSYNEQFF. The chain recombines TRBV20-1 with TRBJ2-1; possibly TRBD2 for D (5 bases). Between the trimmed V and J ends, which lost 5 bases and 3 bases, there was a span of 14 bases. Germline lookup yields CDR1 DFQATT and CDR2 SNEGSKA (reference sequence). The CDR3 consists of 14 residues.

Turning to this clonotype: Just one base apart from a much larger clone, this may be a read error. The conserved phenylalanine or tryptophan is not found at the CDR3 terminus, so this likely reflects a read error. V usage is TRBV4-3 and J usage is TRBJ2-6; D gene unclear. This CDR3 is built from 17 residues. The germline V gene encodes CDR1 LGHNA and CDR2 YSLEER. V dropped 0 bases and J dropped 0 bases, with 9 bases sitting between them. This CDR3 is CASSQEPPPSGANVLTS. Written as DNA, the CDR3 is TGCGCCAGCAGCCAAGAACCTCCCCCCTCTGGGGCCAACGTCCTGACTTCC.

Only a few counts were recorded for this clonotype. The genes are TRBV27 and TRBJ2-7; D possibly corresponds to TRBD2 (5 bases). The germline V gene has CDR1 MNHEY and CDR2 SMNVEV (reference sequence). V was pared by 5 bases and J by 4 bases, with 18 bases between. The CDR3 loop spans 15 amino acids. CDR3 residues: CASSPIAGVSYEQYF. CDR3 nucleotide sequence: TGTGCCAGCAGTCCCATAGCCGGGGTTTCTTACGAGCAGTACTTC.

V gene TRBV9 combines with J gene TRBJ2-7, with D perhaps TRBD1 (6 bases). This CDR3 spans 15 amino acids. Looked up from germline, CDR1 is SGDLS and CDR2 is YYNGEE. V was trimmed by 4 bases and J by 0 bases, leaving 14 bases between them. The CDR3, as DNA: TGTGCCAGCAGCCCCACAGGGACACCCTCCTACGAGCAGTACTTC. It translates to CASSPTGTPSYEQYF.

The chain carries TRBV14 and TRBJ2-5; D tentatively reads TRBD1 or TRBD2 (6 bases each). Germline-derived CDR1 and CDR2 are SGHDN and FVKESK. There are 17 residues in the CDR3. The V end lost 5 bases, the J end lost 2 bases, and 21 bases lay between the germline ends. The CDR3 is CASSARLGGSEQETQYF. The DNA of the CDR3 is TGTGCCAGCAGCGCCCGTTTAGGGGGGAGCGAACAAGAGACCCAGTACTTC. Supplemented by reference TRBV14 and TRBJ2-5, the full variable domain reads EAGVTQFPSHSVIEKGQTVTLRCDPISGHDNLYWYRRVMGKEIKFLLHFVKESKQDESGMPNNRFLAERTGGTYSTLKVQPAELEDSGVYFCASSARLGGSEQETQYFGPGTRLLVL.

V is TRBV12-3 or TRBV12-4 and J is TRBJ1-1; tentative D call: TRBD1 (5 bases). V lost 8 bases to trimming and J lost 4 bases, with 14 bases between them. The CDR3 length is 13 residues. CDR3 residues: CASLLGQGTEAFF. The CDR3 nucleotides are TGTGCCAGCCTCCTTGGGCAGGGCACTGAAGCTTTCTTT.

This chain uses TRBV7-8 with TRBJ2-5, with TRBD2 matching 9 bases. Germline loops: CDR1 SGHVS, CDR2 FQNEAQ. The length of the CDR3 is 16 residues. V shed 1 base and J 0 bases; nucleotides not matched to a gene: 3. The CDR3 loop reads CASSLGAGGYQETQYF. The DNA for the CDR3 is TGTGCCAGCAGCTTAGGTGCGGGAGGGTACCAAGAGACCCAGTACTTC.